This TCR beta chain was identified during a study of OX40 agonist ivuxolimab in advanced cancers. Study details: The dose-escalation cohort was just under 85% male, with a mean age of 60 years, ranging about 23 to 90. Prior anti-PD-1, anti-PD-L1 or anti-CTLA-4 therapy was allowed; 40% had some.

V was pared by 6 bases and J by 5 bases, with 13 bases between. Germline V gene lookup returns CDR1 LNHDA and CDR2 SQIVND (reference sequence). The length of the CDR3 is 14 residues. Clones were sequenced by immunoSEQ multiplex PCR, and TCRdb holds only the in-frame ones, with some missing. The sample has 50,000 to 65,000 clones, over 65% seen once. The specimen was CD4+ or CD8+ T cells sorted from blood, collected in a trial of the OX40 agonist ivuxolimab. The source of this sequence is an adult with an advanced solid tumor such as melanoma, head and neck, liver or kidney cancer. This chain links TRBV19 with TRBJ1-4; tentatively, D is TRBD1 (5 bases). CDR3 nucleotide sequence: TGTGCCAGTAGACCCACAGGTATAAATGAAAAACTGTTTTTT. This gives the protein CASRPTGINEKLFF.